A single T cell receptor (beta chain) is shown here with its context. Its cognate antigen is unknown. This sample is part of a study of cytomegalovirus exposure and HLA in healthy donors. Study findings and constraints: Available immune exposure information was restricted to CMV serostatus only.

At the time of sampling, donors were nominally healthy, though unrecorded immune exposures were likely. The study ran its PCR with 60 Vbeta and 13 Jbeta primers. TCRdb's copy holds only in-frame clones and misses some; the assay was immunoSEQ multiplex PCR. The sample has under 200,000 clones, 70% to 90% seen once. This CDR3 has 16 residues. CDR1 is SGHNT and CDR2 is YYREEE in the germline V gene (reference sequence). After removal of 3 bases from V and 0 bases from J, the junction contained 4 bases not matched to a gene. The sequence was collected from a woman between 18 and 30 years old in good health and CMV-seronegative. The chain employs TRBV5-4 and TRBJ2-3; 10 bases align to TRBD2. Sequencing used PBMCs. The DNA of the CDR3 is TGTGCCAGCAGCTCGGGACTAGCGTTTAGCACAGATACGCAGTATTTT. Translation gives CASSSGLAFSTDTQYF.